Following are 5 T cell receptor beta chains from one sample sequenced in a study of shared clonotypes between healthy human individuals. Profiling relied on immunoSEQ multiplex PCR, and the TCRdb table lists in-frame clones only, not all of them. The repertoire holds roughly 2 million clones, with 90% to 96% as singletons. The sequenced material came from naive CD4+ T cells sorted from blood. Subset specified: CD45RA+ positively selected. The source is a man younger than 35 in good health.

The rearrangement uses TRBV6-6 and TRBJ1-5; TRBD1 agrees at 8 bases. V gave up 6 bases and J gave up 3 bases; unmatched junction bases: 7. The CDR3 is 15 residues long. CDR1 is MNHNY, CDR2 SVGAGI, per germline (reference sequence). The CDR3 here is CASRPTGDSNQPQHF. CDR3 nucleotide sequence: TGTGCCAGCAGACCGACAGGGGACTCCAATCAGCCCCAGCATTTT.

The chain employs TRBV2 and TRBJ2-6; 7 bases line up with TRBD2. V shed 8 bases and J 2 bases; nucleotides not matched to a gene: 3. Germline CDR1 reads SNHLY; CDR2 reads FYNNEI. This CDR3 is built from 14 residues. The CDR3, as DNA: TGTGCCAGCGCGGGGGAAACTGGGGCCAACGTCCTGACTTTC. Protein product: CASAGETGANVLTF.

This sequence joins TRBV30 and TRBJ1-3, with D possibly matching TRBD1 (6 bases). Trimming took 5 bases from V and 8 from J, leaving 16 bases between them. Germline-derived CDR1 and CDR2 are GTSNPN and SVGIG (reference sequence). This CDR3 is built from 13 residues. The CDR3 bases are TGTGCCTGGTCACAGGGAATGGACGACACCATATATTTT. Translated, it gives CAWSQGMDDTIYF.

V and J are TRBV9 and TRBJ2-7; D might be TRBD2 (6 bases). The germline CDR1 and CDR2 sequences are SGDLS and YYNGEE. Trimming shortened V by 2 bases and J by 4 bases, and 16 bases separated the two germline ends. The CDR3 totals 15 residues. CDR3 sequence: CASSVEGKSRYEQYF. Written as DNA, the CDR3 is TGTGCCAGCAGCGTGGAGGGGAAGTCACGGTACGAGCAGTACTTC.

V gene TRBV9 combines with J gene TRBJ1-6; D uncertain. The length of the CDR3 is 17 residues. CDR1 and CDR2 from the germline V gene are SGDLS and YYNGEE. V was pared by 2 bases and J by 6 bases, with 18 bases between. CDR3 in DNA: TGTGCCAGCAGCGTTTCGCTAGAGGGAGGTCGTAATTCACCCCTCCACTTT. This codes for CASSVSLEGGRNSPLHF.